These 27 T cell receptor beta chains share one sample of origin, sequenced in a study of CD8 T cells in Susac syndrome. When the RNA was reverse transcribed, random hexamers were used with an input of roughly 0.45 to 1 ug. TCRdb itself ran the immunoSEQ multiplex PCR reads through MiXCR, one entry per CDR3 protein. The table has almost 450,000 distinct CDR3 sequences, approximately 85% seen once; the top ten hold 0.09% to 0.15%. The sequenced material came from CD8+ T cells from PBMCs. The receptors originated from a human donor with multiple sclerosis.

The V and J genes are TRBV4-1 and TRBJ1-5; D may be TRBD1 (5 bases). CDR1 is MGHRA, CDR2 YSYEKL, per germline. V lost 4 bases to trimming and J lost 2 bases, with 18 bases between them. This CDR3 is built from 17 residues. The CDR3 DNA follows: TGCGCCAGCAGCCTCTCCTTCAGCAGGGAAGGCAATCAGCCCCAGCATTTT. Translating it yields CASSLSFSREGNQPQHF.

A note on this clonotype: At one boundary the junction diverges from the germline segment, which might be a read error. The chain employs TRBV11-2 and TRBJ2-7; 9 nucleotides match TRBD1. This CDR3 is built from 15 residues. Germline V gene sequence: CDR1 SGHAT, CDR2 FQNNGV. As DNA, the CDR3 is TGTGCCAGCAGCACCCGGGACAGGGTATTCAACGAGCAGCACTTC. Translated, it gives CASSTRDRVFNEQHF.

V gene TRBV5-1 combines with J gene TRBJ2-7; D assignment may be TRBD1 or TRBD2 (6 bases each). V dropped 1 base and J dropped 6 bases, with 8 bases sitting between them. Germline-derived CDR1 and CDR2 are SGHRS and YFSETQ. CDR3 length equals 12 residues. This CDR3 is CASSLRGAEQYF. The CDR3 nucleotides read TGCGCCAGCAGCTTGAGGGGGGCCGAGCAGTACTTC.

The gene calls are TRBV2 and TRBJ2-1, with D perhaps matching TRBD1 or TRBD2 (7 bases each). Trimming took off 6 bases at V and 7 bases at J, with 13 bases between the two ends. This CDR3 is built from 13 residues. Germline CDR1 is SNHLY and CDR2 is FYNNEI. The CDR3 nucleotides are TGTGCCAGCAGCGACAGGGAGGGTAATGAGCAGTTCTTC. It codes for CASSDREGNEQFF.

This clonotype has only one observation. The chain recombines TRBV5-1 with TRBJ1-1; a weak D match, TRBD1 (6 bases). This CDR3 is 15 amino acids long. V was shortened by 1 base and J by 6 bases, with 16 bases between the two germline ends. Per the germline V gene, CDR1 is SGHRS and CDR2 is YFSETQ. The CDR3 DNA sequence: TGCGCCAGCAGCTTGATGCCAGGGGTGGATTCTGAAGCTTTCTTT. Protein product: CASSLMPGVDSEAFF. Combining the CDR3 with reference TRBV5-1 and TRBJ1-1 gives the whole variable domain KAGVTQTPRYLIKTRGQQVTLSCSPISGHRSVSWYQQTPGQGLQFLFEYFSETQRNKGNFPGRFSGRQFSNSRSEMNVSTLELGDSALYLCASSLMPGVDSEAFFGQGTRLTVV.

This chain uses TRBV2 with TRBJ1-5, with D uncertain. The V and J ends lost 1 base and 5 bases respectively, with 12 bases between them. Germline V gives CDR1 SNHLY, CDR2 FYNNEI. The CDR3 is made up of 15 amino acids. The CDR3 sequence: CASSEEARSDQPQHF. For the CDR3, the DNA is TGTGCCAGCAGTGAAGAGGCAAGAAGCGATCAGCCCCAGCATTTT. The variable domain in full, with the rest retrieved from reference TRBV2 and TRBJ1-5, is EPEVTQTPSHQVTQMGQEVILRCVPISNHLYFYWYRQILGQKVEFLVSFYNNEISEKSEIFDDQFSVERPDGSNFTLKIRSTKLEDSAMYFCASSEEARSDQPQHFGDGTRLSIL.

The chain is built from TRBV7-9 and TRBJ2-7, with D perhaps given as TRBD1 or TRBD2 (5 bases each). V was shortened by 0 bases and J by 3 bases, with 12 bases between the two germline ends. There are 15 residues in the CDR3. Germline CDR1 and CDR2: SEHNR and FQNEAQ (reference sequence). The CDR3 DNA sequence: TGTGCCAGCAGCTTAGCGTCGGGACGGAACTACGAGCAGTACTTC. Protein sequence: CASSLASGRNYEQYF. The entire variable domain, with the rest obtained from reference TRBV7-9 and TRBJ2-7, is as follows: DTGVSQNPRHKITKRGQNVTFRCDPISEHNRLYWYRQTLGQGPEFLTYFQNEAQLEKSRLLSDRFSAERPKGSFSTLEIQRTEQGDSAMYLCASSLASGRNYEQYFGPGTRLTVT.

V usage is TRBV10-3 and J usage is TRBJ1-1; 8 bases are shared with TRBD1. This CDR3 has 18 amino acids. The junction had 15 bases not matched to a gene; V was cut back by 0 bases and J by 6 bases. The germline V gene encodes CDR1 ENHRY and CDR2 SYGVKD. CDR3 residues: CAISESGDRPSFVPEAFF. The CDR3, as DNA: TGTGCCATCAGTGAGTCGGGGGACAGGCCCTCATTCGTCCCTGAAGCTTTCTTT.

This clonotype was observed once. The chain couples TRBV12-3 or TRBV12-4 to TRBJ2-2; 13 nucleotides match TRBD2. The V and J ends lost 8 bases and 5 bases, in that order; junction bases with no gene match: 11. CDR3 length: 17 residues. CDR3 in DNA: TGTGCCAGCTCAGCCCCTGAGACTAGCGGGGGGACCGGGGAGCTGTTTTTT. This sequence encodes CASSAPETSGGTGELFF.

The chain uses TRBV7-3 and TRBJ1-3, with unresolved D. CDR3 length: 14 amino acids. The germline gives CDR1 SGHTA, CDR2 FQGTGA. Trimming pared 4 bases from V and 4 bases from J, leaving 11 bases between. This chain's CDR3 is CASSSTPEGNTIYF. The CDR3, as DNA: TGTGCCAGCAGCTCAACCCCTGAAGGAAACACCATATATTTT.

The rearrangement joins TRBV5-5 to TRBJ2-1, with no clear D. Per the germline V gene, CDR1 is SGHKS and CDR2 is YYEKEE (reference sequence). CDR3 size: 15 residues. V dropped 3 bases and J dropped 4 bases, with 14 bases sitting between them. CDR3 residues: CASSSWWTLYNEQFF. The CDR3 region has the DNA TGTGCCAGCAGCTCCTGGTGGACCCTTTACAATGAGCAGTTCTTC. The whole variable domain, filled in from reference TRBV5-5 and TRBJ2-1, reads DAGVTQSPTHLIKTRGQQVTLRCSPISGHKSVSWYQQVLGQGPQFIFQYYEKEERGRGNFPDRFSARQFPNYSSELNVNALLLGDSALYLCASSSWWTLYNEQFFGPGTRLTVL.

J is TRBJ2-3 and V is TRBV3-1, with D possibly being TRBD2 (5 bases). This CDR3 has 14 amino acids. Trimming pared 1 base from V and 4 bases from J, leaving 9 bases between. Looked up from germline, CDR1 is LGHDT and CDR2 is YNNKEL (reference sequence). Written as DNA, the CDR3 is TGTGCCAGCAGCCAAGGGGGAGCGCCAGATACGCAGTATTTT. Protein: CASSQGGAPDTQYF.

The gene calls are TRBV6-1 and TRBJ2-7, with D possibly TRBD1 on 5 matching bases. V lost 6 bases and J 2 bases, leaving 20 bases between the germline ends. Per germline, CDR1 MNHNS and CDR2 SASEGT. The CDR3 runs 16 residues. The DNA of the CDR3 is TGTGCCAGCAGCCTCCTTCCAGGGCGTGGGACCTACGAGCAGTACTTC. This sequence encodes CASSLLPGRGTYEQYF.

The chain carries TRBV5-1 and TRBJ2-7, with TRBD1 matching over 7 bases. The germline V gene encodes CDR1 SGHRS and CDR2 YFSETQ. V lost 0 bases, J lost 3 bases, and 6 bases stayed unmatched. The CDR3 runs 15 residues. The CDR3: CASSLAKTGIYEQYF. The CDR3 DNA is TGCGCCAGCAGCTTGGCCAAGACAGGGATCTACGAGCAGTACTTC.

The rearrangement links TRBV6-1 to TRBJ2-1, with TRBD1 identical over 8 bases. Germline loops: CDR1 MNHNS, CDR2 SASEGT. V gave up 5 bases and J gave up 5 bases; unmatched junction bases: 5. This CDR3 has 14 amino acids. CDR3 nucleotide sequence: TGTGCCAGCAGTCCCCGGACAGGGAACAATGAGCAGTTCTTC. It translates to CASSPRTGNNEQFF.

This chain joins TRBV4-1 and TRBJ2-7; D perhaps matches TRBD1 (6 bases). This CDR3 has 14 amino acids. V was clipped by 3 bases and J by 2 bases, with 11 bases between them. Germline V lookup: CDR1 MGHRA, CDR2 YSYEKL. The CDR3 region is CASSHPDSTYEQYF. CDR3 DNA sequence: TGCGCCAGCAGCCACCCGGACAGTACCTACGAGCAGTACTTC.

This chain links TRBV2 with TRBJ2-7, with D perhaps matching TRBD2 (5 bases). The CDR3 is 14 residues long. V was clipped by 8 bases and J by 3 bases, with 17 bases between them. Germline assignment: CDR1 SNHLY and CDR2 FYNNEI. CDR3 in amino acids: CASCDWPRVYEQYF. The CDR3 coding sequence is TGTGCCAGCTGCGACTGGCCGCGGGTCTACGAGCAGTACTTC.

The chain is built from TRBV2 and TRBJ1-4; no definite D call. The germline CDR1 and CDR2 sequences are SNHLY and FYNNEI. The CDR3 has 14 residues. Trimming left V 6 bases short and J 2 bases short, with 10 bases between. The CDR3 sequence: CASRDSLTNEKLFF. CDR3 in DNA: TGTGCCAGCAGAGACTCTTTGACTAATGAAAAACTGTTTTTT.

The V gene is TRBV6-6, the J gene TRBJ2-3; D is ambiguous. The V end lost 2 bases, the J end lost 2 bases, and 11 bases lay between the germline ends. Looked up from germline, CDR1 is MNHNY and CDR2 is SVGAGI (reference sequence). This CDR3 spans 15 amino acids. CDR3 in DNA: TGTGCCAGCAGTTACCCAGGAGACTTCACAGATACGCAGTATTTT. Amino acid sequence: CASSYPGDFTDTQYF.

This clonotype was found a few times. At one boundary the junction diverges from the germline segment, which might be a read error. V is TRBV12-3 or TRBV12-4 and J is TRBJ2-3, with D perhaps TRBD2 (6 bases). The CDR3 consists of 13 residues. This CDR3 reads CASSLARTDTQYF. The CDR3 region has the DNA TGTGCCAGCAGTCTAGCGCGCACAGATACGCAGTATTTT.

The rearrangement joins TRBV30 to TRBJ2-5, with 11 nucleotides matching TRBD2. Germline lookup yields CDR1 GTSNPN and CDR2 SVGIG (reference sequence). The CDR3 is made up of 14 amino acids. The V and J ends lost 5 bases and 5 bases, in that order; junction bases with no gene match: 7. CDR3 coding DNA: TGTGCCTGGGAGCTAGCGGGGGGCAGGGAGACCCAGTACTTC. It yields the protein CAWELAGGRETQYF.

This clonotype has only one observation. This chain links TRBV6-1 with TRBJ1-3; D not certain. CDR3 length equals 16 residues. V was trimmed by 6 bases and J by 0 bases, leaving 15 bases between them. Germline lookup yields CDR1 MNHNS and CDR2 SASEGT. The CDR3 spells CASSLYPNYSGNTIYF. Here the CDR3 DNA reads TGTGCCAGCAGCCTATATCCTAACTACTCTGGAAACACCATATATTTT.

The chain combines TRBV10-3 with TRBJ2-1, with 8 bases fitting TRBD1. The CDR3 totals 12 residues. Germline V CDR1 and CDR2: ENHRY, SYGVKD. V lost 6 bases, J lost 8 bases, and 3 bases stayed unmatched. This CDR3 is CAIRMTGDEQFF. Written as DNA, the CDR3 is TGTGCCATCAGAATGACAGGGGATGAGCAGTTCTTC.

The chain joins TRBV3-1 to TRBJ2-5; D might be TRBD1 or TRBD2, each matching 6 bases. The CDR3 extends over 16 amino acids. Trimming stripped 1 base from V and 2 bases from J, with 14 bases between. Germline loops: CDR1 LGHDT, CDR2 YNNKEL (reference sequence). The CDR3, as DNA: TGTGCCAGCAGCCAAGTCTGGGGGGCCGGTCAAGAGACCCAGTACTTC. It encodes CASSQVWGAGQETQYF.

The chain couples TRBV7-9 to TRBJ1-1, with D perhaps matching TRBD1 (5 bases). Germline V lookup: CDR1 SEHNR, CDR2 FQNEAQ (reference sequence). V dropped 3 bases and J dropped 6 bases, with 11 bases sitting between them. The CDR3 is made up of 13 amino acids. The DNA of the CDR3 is TGTGCCAGCAGCTTTCGCCAGGGTCCTGAAGCTTTCTTT. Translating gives CASSFRQGPEAFF.

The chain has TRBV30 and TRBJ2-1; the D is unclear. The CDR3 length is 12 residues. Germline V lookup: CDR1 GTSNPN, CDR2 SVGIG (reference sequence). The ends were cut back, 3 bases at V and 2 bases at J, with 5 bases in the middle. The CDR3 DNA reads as TGTGCCTGGAGGCAGGCCTACAATGAGCAGTTCTTC. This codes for CAWRQAYNEQFF.

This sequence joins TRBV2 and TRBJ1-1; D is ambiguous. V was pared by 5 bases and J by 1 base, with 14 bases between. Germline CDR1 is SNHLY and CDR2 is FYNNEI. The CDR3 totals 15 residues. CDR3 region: CASSTGSEGNTEAFF. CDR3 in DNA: TGTGCCAGCAGTACCGGGAGCGAGGGGAACACTGAAGCTTTCTTT.